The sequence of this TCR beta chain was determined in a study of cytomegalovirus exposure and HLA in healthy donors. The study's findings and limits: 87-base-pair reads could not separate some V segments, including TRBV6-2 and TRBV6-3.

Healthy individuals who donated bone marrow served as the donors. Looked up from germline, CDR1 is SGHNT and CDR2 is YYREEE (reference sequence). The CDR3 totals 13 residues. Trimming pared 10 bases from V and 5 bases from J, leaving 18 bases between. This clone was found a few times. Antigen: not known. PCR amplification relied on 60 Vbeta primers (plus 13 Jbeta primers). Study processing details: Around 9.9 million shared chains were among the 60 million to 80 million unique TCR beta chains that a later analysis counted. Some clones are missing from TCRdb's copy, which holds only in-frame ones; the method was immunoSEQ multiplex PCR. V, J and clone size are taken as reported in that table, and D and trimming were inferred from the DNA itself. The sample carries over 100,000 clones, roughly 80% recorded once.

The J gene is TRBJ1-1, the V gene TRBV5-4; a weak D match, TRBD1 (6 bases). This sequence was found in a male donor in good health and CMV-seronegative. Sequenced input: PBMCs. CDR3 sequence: CAVNSGGLTEAFF. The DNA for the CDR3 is TGTGCCGTTAATTCGGGGGGCTTAACTGAAGCTTTCTTT.